The 24 T cell receptor beta chains in this list originate from one sample, sequenced in a study of blood T cells in healthy people across ages (dated by TCRdb to between 2014 and 2016). Library prep was done by 5' RACE. These reads were obtained on an Illumina HiSeq 2500. The second PCR ran for about 7 to 11 cycles and used a J-beta primer mix along with a sample-barcoded 5' primer. Using fastp at Q25 and MiXCR, TCRdb reprocessed the public reads and kept productive beta chains. Under each unique CDR3 protein, matching rows form one entry showing the most common genes and DNA. This sample lists hundreds of thousands of distinct CDR3 sequences; approximately 60% were detected once. The ten top clones hold 20% to 30% of the sample. The sequenced sample was blood. All receptors derive from a man aged 35-49 years in good health.

This clonotype is a singleton in its sample. This chain uses TRBV7-9 with TRBJ1-4; 9 bases fit TRBD1. Germline V lookup: CDR1 SEHNR, CDR2 FQNEAQ (reference sequence). V shed 3 bases, J shed 8 bases, and the junction held 10 bases outside the gene matches. This CDR3 region has 16 residues. CDR3 sequence: CASSFMARTGEEKLFF. In DNA form, the CDR3 reads TGTGCCAGCAGCTTTATGGCGCGGACAGGGGAGGAAAAACTGTTTTTT.

V is TRBV7-9 and J is TRBJ2-5, with D perhaps matching TRBD2 (7 bases). The V end was cut by 5 bases, the J end by 5 bases, with 21 bases between. The germline V gene encodes CDR1 SEHNR and CDR2 FQNEAQ (reference sequence). The CDR3 has 16 residues. This CDR3 reads CASSDHSRGGLETQYF. The CDR3 DNA reads TGTGCCAGCAGCGACCACTCAAGGGGGGGGTTGGAGACCCAGTACTTC. Filled out from reference TRBV7-9 and TRBJ2-5, the complete variable domain reads DTGVSQNPRHKITKRGQNVTFRCDPISEHNRLYWYRQTLGQGPEFLTYFQNEAQLEKSRLLSDRFSAERPKGSFSTLEIQRTEQGDSAMYLCASSDHSRGGLETQYFGPGTRLLVL.

V and J are TRBV7-2 and TRBJ2-1; D is possibly TRBD1 (5 bases). V lost 0 bases and J 1 base, leaving 10 bases between the germline ends. Germline V lookup: CDR1 SGHTA, CDR2 FQGNSA. This CDR3 is built from 16 residues. The CDR3 DNA reads as TGTGCCAGCAGCTTAGCGTCAGGGTGGTCCTACAATGAGCAGTTCTTC. Translated, it gives CASSLASGWSYNEQFF.

The chain employs TRBV4-2 and TRBJ1-6; tentatively, D is TRBD1 (5 bases). Germline CDR1 is LGHNA and CDR2 is YNFKEQ. V shed 4 bases and J shed 8 bases, with 9 bases lying between them. The CDR3 contains 13 residues. Here the CDR3 reads CASSPGPDSPLHF. For the CDR3, the DNA is TGTGCCAGCAGCCCGGGACCCGATTCACCCCTCCACTTT.

The CDR3 nucleotides read TGTGCCATCAGTGTCTCTCCTAGCGGGAGTTACGAGCAGTACTTC. It encodes CAISVSPSGSYEQYF. The chain links TRBV10-3 to TRBJ2-7, with TRBD2 matching over 10 bases. The CDR3 totals 15 residues. Germline trimming cut 4 bases from V and 4 bases from J; bases unmatched to any gene: 7. The germline V gene encodes CDR1 ENHRY and CDR2 SYGVKD.

This clonotype has only a few counts. V usage is TRBV6-5 and J usage is TRBJ2-1; a possible D gene is TRBD1 (7 bases). Between the trimmed V and J ends, which lost 2 bases and 3 bases, there was a span of 11 bases. CDR3 size: 15 residues. Germline-derived CDR1 and CDR2 are MNHEY and SVGAGI. CDR3 nucleotides: TGTGCCAGCAGTTACCGACAGGGAGGCTACAATGAGCAGTTCTTC. It yields the protein CASSYRQGGYNEQFF.

As concerns this clonotype: The junction does not match germline at one end; this may be a read error. V is TRBV7-2 and J is TRBJ2-1, with unresolved D. The end of the DNA is better explained by TRBJ2-7, so the J call may be wrong. Germline V CDR1 and CDR2: SGHTA, FQGNSA. This CDR3 spans 16 amino acids. The CDR3 DNA follows: TGTGTCAGCAGACCCCCCTCTGGGAACTCCTACAATGAGCAGTACTTC. Encoded protein: CVSRPPSGNSYNEQYF.

This chain joins TRBV24-1 and TRBJ2-7, with TRBD1 matching over 9 bases. V was pared by 9 bases and J by 2 bases, with 7 bases of the junction left unmatched. The CDR3 is 14 residues long. CDR1 is KGHDR and CDR2 is SFDVKD in the germline V gene. DNA for the CDR3: TGTGCCACCGCCGAAGGACAGGGGACCTACGAGCAGTACTTC. This codes for CATAEGQGTYEQYF.

V and J are TRBV2 and TRBJ2-5; 8 bases are shared with TRBD2. Germline values: CDR1 SNHLY, CDR2 FYNNEI. The CDR3 totals 13 residues. V lost 9 bases, J lost 5 bases, and 8 bases stayed unmatched. The CDR3 is CARGPTSDETQYF. The CDR3 bases are TGTGCCAGGGGGCCGACTAGCGACGAGACCCAGTACTTC.

The chain carries TRBV21-1 and TRBJ2-7; the table assigns TRBD1, which was not confirmed against the DNA. TRBV21-1 is deemed a pseudogene. CDR3 length equals 17 residues. The chain's CDR3 is CASNSRGSGQGQGWQYF. CDR3 in DNA: TGTGCCAGCAATTCAAGGGGTTCGGGACAGGGTCAAGGGTGGCAGTACTTC.

The chain links TRBV30 to TRBJ1-2; D not certain. There are 15 residues in the CDR3. Trimming shortened V by 7 bases and J by 1 base, and 19 bases separated the two germline ends. CDR1 GTSNPN and CDR2 SVGIG come from the germline V gene (reference sequence). CDR3 protein: CASWWGAGFNYGYTF. Here the CDR3 DNA reads TGTGCCTCCTGGTGGGGAGCAGGCTTTAACTATGGCTACACCTTC.

This chain connects TRBV7-2 to TRBJ2-1; D gene unclear. Germline CDR1 and CDR2: SGHTA and FQGNSA. The CDR3 sequence is 11 residues long. CDR3 region: CASLYHNEQFF. Here the CDR3 DNA reads TGTGCGAGCCTATACCACAATGAGCAGTTCTTC.

The V gene is TRBV12-3 or TRBV12-4, the J gene TRBJ1-5, with a weak D call TRBD1 (5 bases). V lost 7 bases, J lost 4 bases, and 20 bases lay in between. The CDR3 length is 16 residues. Here the CDR3 reads CASIRDKGHFNQPQHF. Here the CDR3 DNA reads TGTGCCAGCATTAGGGATAAAGGACATTTTAATCAGCCCCAGCATTTT.

The genes are TRBV4-3 and TRBJ2-3, with 7 bases that match TRBD2. The CDR3 runs 15 residues. With V trimmed by 4 bases and J by 4 bases, 8 bases remained unmatched. The germline V gene has CDR1 LGHNA and CDR2 YSLEER. CDR3 in amino acids: CASSPGDYSADTQYF. The CDR3 region has the DNA TGCGCCAGCAGCCCTGGGGACTATTCCGCAGATACGCAGTATTTT.

The chain has TRBV5-6 and TRBJ2-4; possibly TRBD1 for D (6 bases). The V end was cut by 4 bases, the J end by 0 bases, with 17 bases between. Germline loops: CDR1 SGHDT, CDR2 YYEEEE. The CDR3 has 17 residues. The CDR3 sequence: CASSRGHFELAKNIQYF. DNA of the CDR3: TGTGCCAGCAGCCGGGGACATTTTGAGCTAGCCAAAAACATTCAGTACTTC.

The chain uses TRBV6-5 and TRBJ2-1; 11 bases are a match to TRBD1. The trim removed 0 bases at V and 7 bases at J, leaving 8 bases unmatched. Germline V gene data show CDR1 as MNHEY and CDR2 as SVGAGI. This CDR3 is 17 amino acids long. The CDR3 protein is CASSYSLGDRGWNEQFF. The CDR3 nucleotides read TGTGCCAGCAGTTACTCGCTTGGGGACAGGGGGTGGAATGAGCAGTTCTTC.

The V call is TRBV4-1, the J call TRBJ2-1; D not certain. Germline CDR1 and CDR2: MGHRA and YSYEKL. Trimming removed 5 bases from V and 8 bases from J, with 10 bases in between. The length of the CDR3 is 12 residues. CDR3 in DNA: TGCGCCAGCAGCTGGAATGTCGATGAGCAGTTCTTC. As protein: CASSWNVDEQFF.

The V and J genes are TRBV6-2 or TRBV6-3 and TRBJ1-2; D perhaps matches TRBD1 (5 bases). Trimming took off 2 bases at V and 7 bases at J, with 17 bases between the two ends. This CDR3 is built from 15 residues. Germline CDR1 reads MNHEY; CDR2 reads SVGEGT. The CDR3 here is CASSYVAGIGCGYTF. In nucleotides, the CDR3 is TGTGCCAGCAGTTACGTGGCAGGGATCGGCTGTGGCTACACCTTC.

V is TRBV18 and J is TRBJ2-1; D perhaps matches TRBD1 (7 bases). The J call may not be correct, given that the DNA end is closer to TRBJ2-7. CDR3 length: 14 residues. Looked up from germline, CDR1 is KGHSH and CDR2 is LQKENI. The CDR3 DNA is TGTGCCAGCTCACCTAAGACAGGGACTGACGAGCAGTACTTC. The encoded protein is CASSPKTGTDEQYF.

The chain links TRBV20-1 to TRBJ2-7, with a tentative D call TRBD1 (6 bases). CDR3 length: 14 residues. Trimming pared 3 bases from V and 4 bases from J, leaving 16 bases between. CDR1 and CDR2 (germline): DFQATT, SNEGSKA (reference sequence). The CDR3 protein is CSARPQGRGYEQYF. CDR3 coding DNA: TGCAGTGCTAGGCCCCAGGGCAGGGGATACGAGCAGTACTTC.

This chain uses TRBV4-3 with TRBJ1-2; 7 bases agree with TRBD1. The ends lost 0 bases at V and 10 bases at J; junction bases unmatched: 11. This CDR3 is 15 amino acids long. CDR1 and CDR2 (germline): LGHNA, YSLEER. Here the CDR3 reads CASSQDLGGRDAYTF. The CDR3 DNA follows: TGCGCCAGCAGCCAAGATTTAGGGGGCAGGGATGCCTACACCTTC.

The chain links TRBV20-1 to TRBJ1-3, with 9 bases that match TRBD1. The CDR3 is 14 amino acids. CDR1 and CDR2 (germline): DFQATT, SNEGSKA (reference sequence). Unmatched junction bases numbered 5, after V lost 4 bases and J lost 4 bases. DNA of the CDR3: TGCAGTGCTACAACAGGGGGCGCCGGAAACACCATATATTTT. Protein: CSATTGGAGNTIYF.

The chain combines TRBV29-1 with TRBJ1-2; a weak D match, TRBD1 (5 bases). Per germline, CDR1 SQVTM and CDR2 ANQGSEA. The CDR3 consists of 15 residues. Trimming stripped 6 bases from V and 4 bases from J, with 21 bases between. CDR3 protein: CSVTQWGIDSYGYTF. The CDR3 nucleotides read TGCAGCGTCACCCAGTGGGGGATCGATTCCTATGGCTACACCTTC. Full variable domain (remainder filled in from reference TRBV29-1 and TRBJ1-2): SAVISQKPSRDICQRGTSLTIQCQVDSQVTMMFWYRQQPGQSLTLIATANQGSEATYESGFVIDKFPISRPNLTFSTLTVSNMSPEDSSIYLCSVTQWGIDSYGYTFGSGTRLTVV.

A single count supports this clonotype. The CDR3 protein is CASSPLAGEGNEQFF. The CDR3, as DNA: TGTGCCAGCAGCCCCCTAGCAGGGGAGGGCAATGAGCAGTTCTTC. V usage is TRBV12-3 or TRBV12-4 and J usage is TRBJ2-1, with D tentatively TRBD2 (7 bases). The length of the CDR3 is 15 residues. V was shortened by 6 bases and J by 6 bases, with 18 bases between the two germline ends.